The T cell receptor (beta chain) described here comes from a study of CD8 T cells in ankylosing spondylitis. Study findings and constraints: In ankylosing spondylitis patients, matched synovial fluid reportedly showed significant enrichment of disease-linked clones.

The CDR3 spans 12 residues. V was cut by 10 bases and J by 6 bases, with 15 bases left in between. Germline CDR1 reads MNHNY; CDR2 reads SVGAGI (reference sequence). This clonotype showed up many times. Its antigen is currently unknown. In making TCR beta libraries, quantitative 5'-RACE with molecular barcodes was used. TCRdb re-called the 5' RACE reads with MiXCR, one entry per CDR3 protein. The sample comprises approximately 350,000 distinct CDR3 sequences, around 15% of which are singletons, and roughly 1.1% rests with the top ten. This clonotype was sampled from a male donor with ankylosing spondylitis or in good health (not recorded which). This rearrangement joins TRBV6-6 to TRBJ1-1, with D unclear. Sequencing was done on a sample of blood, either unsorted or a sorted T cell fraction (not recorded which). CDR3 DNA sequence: TGTGCCACCCGGCTGGATGAGGCTGAAGCTTTCTTT. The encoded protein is CATRLDEAEAFF.